This T cell receptor (beta chain) is drawn from a study of control samples from healthy donors and cancer patients (dated by TCRdb to about 2020). Details on this clone: Its target antigen remains unknown. Per-base quality was not reported, and no clone a single base away is much larger than it. The same CDR3 is also encoded by other DNA sequences in this sample.

Library preparation employed the immunoSEQ multiplex PCR assay. The table comes from immuneACCESS by way of TCRdb, which keeps in-frame sequences with V and J called. Part of the clones is missing from these tables; in studies checked, under half for an unresolved V gene and the rest for unknown reasons. This sample lists under 200,000 clones; just over 90% were detected once. Of the sample, roughly 4% falls within the top ten clones. V is shortened by 9 bases, J by 0 bases, and the region joining them spans 8 bases. For CDR1 and CDR2, the germline V gene lists ENHRY and SYGVKD. The CDR3 has 12 amino acids, counting the end cysteine and phenylalanine. Only the CDR3 DNA is retained, 36 bases long and in frame from the first base.

The source of this sequence is a woman in her sixties in good health. The sample consisted of blood. This chain joins TRBV10-3 to TRBJ1-1; the D segment could be TRBD1, given 5 matching bases. The DNA reads as follows: TGTGCCATTGGACAAATGAACACTGAAGCTTTCTTT. Its amino acids are CAIGQMNTEAFF.